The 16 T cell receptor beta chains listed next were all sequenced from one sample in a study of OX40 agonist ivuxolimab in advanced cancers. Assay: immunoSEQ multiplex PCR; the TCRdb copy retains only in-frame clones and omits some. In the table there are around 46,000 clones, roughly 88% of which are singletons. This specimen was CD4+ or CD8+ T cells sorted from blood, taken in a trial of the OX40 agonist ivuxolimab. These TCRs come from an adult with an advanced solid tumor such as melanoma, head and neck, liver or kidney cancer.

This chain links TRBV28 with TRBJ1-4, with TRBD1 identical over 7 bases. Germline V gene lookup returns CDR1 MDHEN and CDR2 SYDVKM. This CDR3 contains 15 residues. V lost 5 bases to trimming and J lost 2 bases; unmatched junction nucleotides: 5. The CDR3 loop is CASSLAGGTNEKLFF. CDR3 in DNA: TGTGCCAGCAGTCTAGCAGGGGGGACTAATGAAAAACTGTTTTTT. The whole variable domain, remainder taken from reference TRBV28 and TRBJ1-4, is DVKVTQSSRYLVKRTGEKVFLECVQDMDHENMFWYRQDPGLGLRLIYFSYDVKMKEKGDIPEGYSVSREKKERFSLILESASTNQTSMYLCASSLAGGTNEKLFFGSGTQLSVL.

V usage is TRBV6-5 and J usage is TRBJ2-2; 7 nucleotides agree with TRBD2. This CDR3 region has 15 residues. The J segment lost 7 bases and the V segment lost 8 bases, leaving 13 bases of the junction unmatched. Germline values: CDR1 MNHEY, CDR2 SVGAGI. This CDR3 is CASFGGGGVLGELFF. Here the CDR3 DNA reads TGTGCCAGCTTCGGCGGCGGGGGAGTTCTCGGGGAGCTGTTTTTT.

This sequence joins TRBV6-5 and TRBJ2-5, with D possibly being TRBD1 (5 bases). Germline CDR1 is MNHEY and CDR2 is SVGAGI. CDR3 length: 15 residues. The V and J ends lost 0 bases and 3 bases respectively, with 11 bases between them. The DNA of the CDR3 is TGTGCCAGCAGTTACTCGTTCGGCAGGGAAGAGACCCAGTACTTC. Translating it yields CASSYSFGREETQYF.

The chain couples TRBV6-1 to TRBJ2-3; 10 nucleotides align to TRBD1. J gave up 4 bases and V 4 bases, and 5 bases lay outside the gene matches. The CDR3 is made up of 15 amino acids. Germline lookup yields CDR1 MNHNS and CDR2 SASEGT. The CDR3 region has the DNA TGTGCCAGCAGTGCCGGGACAGGGGAATCAGATACGCAGTATTTT. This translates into CASSAGTGESDTQYF.

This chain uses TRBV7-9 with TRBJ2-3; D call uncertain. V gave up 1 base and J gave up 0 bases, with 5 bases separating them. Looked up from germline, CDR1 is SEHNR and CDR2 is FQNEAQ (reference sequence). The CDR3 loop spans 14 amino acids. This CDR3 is CASSLGSSTDTQYF. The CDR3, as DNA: TGTGCCAGCAGCTTAGGGTCTAGCACAGATACGCAGTATTTT.

The CDR3 DNA reads TGTGCCAGCAGCGTAGAGTTAGGGACAACCTACGAGCAGTACTTC. This translates into CASSVELGTTYEQYF. The rearrangement uses TRBV9 and TRBJ2-7, with D tentatively TRBD1 (6 bases). Trimming took 0 bases from V and 2 from J, leaving 12 bases between them. CDR1 is SGDLS, CDR2 YYNGEE, per germline. This CDR3 is built from 15 residues.

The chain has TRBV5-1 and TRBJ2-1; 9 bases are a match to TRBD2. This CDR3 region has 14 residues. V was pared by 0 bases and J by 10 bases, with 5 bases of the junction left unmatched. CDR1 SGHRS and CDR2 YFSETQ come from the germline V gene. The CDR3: CASSLALAGTEQFF. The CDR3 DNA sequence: TGCGCCAGCAGCTTGGCTCTAGCGGGGACCGAGCAGTTCTTC. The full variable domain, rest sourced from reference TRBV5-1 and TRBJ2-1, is KAGVTQTPRYLIKTRGQQVTLSCSPISGHRSVSWYQQTPGQGLQFLFEYFSETQRNKGNFPGRFSGRQFSNSRSEMNVSTLELGDSALYLCASSLALAGTEQFFGPGTRLTVL.

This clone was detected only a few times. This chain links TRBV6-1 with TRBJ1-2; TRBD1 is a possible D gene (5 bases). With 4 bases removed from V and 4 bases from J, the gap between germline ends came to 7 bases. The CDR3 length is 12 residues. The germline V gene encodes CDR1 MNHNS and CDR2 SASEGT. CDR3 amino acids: CASSGQGYGYTF. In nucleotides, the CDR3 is TGTGCCAGCAGTGGGCAGGGCTATGGCTACACCTTC.

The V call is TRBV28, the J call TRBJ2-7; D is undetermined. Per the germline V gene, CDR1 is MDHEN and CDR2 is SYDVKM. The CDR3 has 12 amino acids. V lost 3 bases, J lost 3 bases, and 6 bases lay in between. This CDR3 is CASSLAYYEQYF. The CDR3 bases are TGTGCCAGCAGTTTGGCCTACTACGAGCAGTACTTC.

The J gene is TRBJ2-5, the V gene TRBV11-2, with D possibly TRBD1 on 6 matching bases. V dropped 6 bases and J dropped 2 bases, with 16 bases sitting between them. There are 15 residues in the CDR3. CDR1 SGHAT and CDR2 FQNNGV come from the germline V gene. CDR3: CASRPAGTTQETQYF. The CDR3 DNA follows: TGTGCCAGCAGGCCAGCAGGGACAACTCAAGAGACCCAGTACTTC.

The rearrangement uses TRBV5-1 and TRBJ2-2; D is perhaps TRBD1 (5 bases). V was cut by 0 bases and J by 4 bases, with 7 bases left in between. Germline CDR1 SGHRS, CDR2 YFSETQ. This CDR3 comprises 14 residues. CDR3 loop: CASSLGQSTGELFF. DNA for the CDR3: TGCGCCAGCAGCTTGGGACAGAGCACCGGGGAGCTGTTTTTT.

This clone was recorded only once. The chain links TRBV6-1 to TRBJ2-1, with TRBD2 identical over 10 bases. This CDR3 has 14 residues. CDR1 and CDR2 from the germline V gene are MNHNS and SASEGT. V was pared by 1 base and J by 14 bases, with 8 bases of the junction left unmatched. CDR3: CASSEVGSGGPEFF. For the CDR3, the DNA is TGTGCCAGCAGTGAAGTGGGTAGCGGGGGGCCGGAGTTCTTC.

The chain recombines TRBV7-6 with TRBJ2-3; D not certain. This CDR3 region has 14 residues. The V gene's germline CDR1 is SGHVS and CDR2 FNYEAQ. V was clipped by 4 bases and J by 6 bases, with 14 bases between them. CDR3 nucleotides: TGTGCCAGCAGCTCCCAGACTGTCTGGGATACGCAGTATTTT. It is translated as CASSSQTVWDTQYF.

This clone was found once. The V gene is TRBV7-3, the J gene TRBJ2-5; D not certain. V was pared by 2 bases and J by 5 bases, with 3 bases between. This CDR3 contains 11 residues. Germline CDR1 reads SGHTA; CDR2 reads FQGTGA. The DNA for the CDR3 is TGTGCCAGCAGCTTATCGGAGACCCAGTACTTC. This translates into CASSLSETQYF. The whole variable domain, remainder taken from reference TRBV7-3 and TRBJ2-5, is GAGVSQTPSNKVTEKGKYVELRCDPISGHTALYWYRQSLGQGPEFLIYFQGTGAADDSGLPNDRFFAVRPEGSVSTLKIQRTERGDSAVYLCASSLSETQYFGPGTRLLVL.

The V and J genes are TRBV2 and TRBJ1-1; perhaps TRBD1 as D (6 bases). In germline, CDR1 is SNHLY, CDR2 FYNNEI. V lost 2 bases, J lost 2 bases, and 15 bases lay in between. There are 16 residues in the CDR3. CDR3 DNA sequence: TGTGCCAGCAGTGAATCGGGGGACACAGATAACACTGAAGCTTTCTTT. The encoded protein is CASSESGDTDNTEAFF.

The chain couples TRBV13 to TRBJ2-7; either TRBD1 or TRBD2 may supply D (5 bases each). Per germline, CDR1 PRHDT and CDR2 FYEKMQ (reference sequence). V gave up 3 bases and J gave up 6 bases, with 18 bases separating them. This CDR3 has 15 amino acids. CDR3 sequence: CASSLSVTGGGEQYF. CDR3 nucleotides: TGTGCCAGCAGCTTGTCGGTCACTGGTGGGGGCGAGCAGTACTTC.